The 31 T cell receptor beta chains presented below share a single source sample, sequenced in a study of blood T cell repertoires in COVID-19. The assay was immunoSEQ multiplex PCR, and TCRdb's table has in-frame clones only and misses some. Of around 68,000 clones listed, roughly 91% are singletons. The sample comprised peripheral blood. Receptors originate from a man aged 45-65 years with active COVID-19.

The rearrangement links TRBV12-2 to TRBJ1-5; the table's D call of TRBD1 was not tested on the DNA. TRBV12-2 is a known pseudogene. The CDR3 totals 15 residues. CDR3 DNA: TGTGCAAGTCGGGGTCGACAGGGGGAAAGGCAGCCCCAGCATTTT. It codes for CASRGRQGERQPQHF.

The chain is built from TRBV30 and TRBJ1-1, with a possible D match to TRBD1 (6 bases). The V and J ends lost 3 bases and 6 bases respectively, with 23 bases between them. The CDR3 contains 16 residues. Germline-derived CDR1 and CDR2 are GTSNPN and SVGIG (reference sequence). CDR3: CAWSREVGGQGAEAFF. In DNA, the CDR3 is TGTGCCTGGAGCCGGGAGGTCGGGGGGCAGGGCGCTGAAGCTTTCTTT.

The chain combines TRBV20-1 with TRBJ2-7; D perhaps matches TRBD2 (5 bases). Germline CDR1 is DFQATT and CDR2 is SNEGSKA (reference sequence). This CDR3 has 14 residues. V lost 3 bases to trimming and J lost 3 bases, with 15 bases between them. The CDR3 DNA sequence: TGCAGTGCTAGTACAGCGGTACCCAACTACGAGCAGTACTTC. This encodes CSASTAVPNYEQYF.

The chain has TRBV6-2 or TRBV6-3 and TRBJ2-5; 12 positions agree with TRBD2. This CDR3 is 18 amino acids long. J gave up 3 bases and V 2 bases, and 10 bases lay outside the gene matches. The germline CDR1 and CDR2 sequences are MNHEY and SVGEGT. The CDR3 here is CASSYPLAGGPGEETQYF. The CDR3 region has the DNA TGTGCCAGCAGTTACCCGCTAGCGGGGGGGCCGGGAGAAGAGACCCAGTACTTC.

V and J are TRBV14 and TRBJ1-4; 8 bases map to TRBD1. The J segment lost 8 bases and the V segment lost 5 bases, leaving 10 bases of the junction unmatched. Germline V gene lookup returns CDR1 SGHDN and CDR2 FVKESK. The CDR3 is 15 amino acids. CDR3 nucleotides: TGTGCCAGCAGCACACTACAGGGGGTCCCGGAAAAACTGTTTTTT. This translates into CASSTLQGVPEKLFF.

This chain joins TRBV5-4 and TRBJ2-7, with 8 bases identical to TRBD1. Trimming cost V 5 bases and J 2 bases; bases outside gene matches: 15. Germline CDR1 SGHNT, CDR2 YYREEE (reference sequence). The CDR3 covers 17 residues. CDR3 DNA: TGTGCCAGCAGAGAGGACAGGGTAAGAGGTTCTGCCTACGAGCAGTACTTC. This gives the protein CASREDRVRGSAYEQYF.

This chain uses TRBV5-1 with TRBJ2-1; TRBD2 aligns across 11 bases. Germline CDR1 and CDR2: SGHRS and YFSETQ. V shed 2 bases and J 7 bases; nucleotides not matched to a gene: 5. CDR3 size: 15 residues. CDR3: CASSFLSGGANEQFF. The CDR3 nucleotides are TGCGCCAGCAGCTTCCTTAGCGGGGGGGCAAATGAGCAGTTCTTC. The full variable domain, with the rest looked up from reference TRBV5-1 and TRBJ2-1, is KAGVTQTPRYLIKTRGQQVTLSCSPISGHRSVSWYQQTPGQGLQFLFEYFSETQRNKGNFPGRFSGRQFSNSRSEMNVSTLELGDSALYLCASSFLSGGANEQFFGPGTRLTVL.

The chain employs TRBV5-1 and TRBJ2-3; D is ambiguous. CDR1 and CDR2 (germline): SGHRS, YFSETQ. Trimming left V 4 bases short and J 2 bases short, with 11 bases between. This CDR3 is 14 amino acids long. The CDR3 nucleotides read TGCGCCAGCAGCCCGGCAGCGAACACAGATACGCAGTATTTT. This codes for CASSPAANTDTQYF.

The chain links TRBV30 to TRBJ1-5; 7 nucleotides align to TRBD1. Unmatched junction bases numbered 4, after V lost 5 bases and J lost 3 bases. Germline CDR1 reads GTSNPN; CDR2 reads SVGIG (reference sequence). There are 13 residues in the CDR3. The CDR3: CAWATGNNQPQHF. In DNA form, the CDR3 reads TGTGCCTGGGCGACAGGGAACAATCAGCCCCAGCATTTT.

The chain combines TRBV6-5 with TRBJ1-3; D unclear. Germline CDR1 and CDR2: MNHEY and SVGAGI. The CDR3 totals 15 residues. The V end lost 6 bases, the J end lost 0 bases, and 12 bases lay between the germline ends. The CDR3 here is CASRRGPSSGNTIYF. CDR3 nucleotides: TGTGCCAGCAGAAGAGGGCCCTCCTCTGGAAACACCATATATTTT.

The chain couples TRBV28 to TRBJ1-1; tentatively, D is TRBD1 (5 bases). CDR1 and CDR2 (germline): MDHEN, SYDVKM. The CDR3 extends over 14 amino acids. The V gene lost 3 bases and the J gene lost 6 bases, with 14 bases spanning the gap. DNA of the CDR3: TGTGCCAGCAGTTTCAGTAGGGGTGTAGCTGAAGCTTTCTTT. This translates into CASSFSRGVAEAFF.

Worth noting for this clone: The germline gene is not matched at one end of the junction; a read error may be the cause. This chain links TRBV7-9 with TRBJ2-7; a weak D match, TRBD1 (6 bases). CDR1 is SEHNR and CDR2 is FQNEAQ in the germline V gene (reference sequence). The CDR3 sequence is 12 residues long. The CDR3 nucleotides are TGTGCCAGCAGCTCCCTCTGGACAGAGCTGTACTTC. Translating it yields CASSSLWTELYF.

The rearrangement joins TRBV29-1 to TRBJ2-3; 7 bases line up with TRBD1. V dropped 6 bases and J dropped 0; count of bases not matched to a gene: 9. Germline loops: CDR1 SQVTM, CDR2 ANQGSEA. The CDR3 is made up of 15 amino acids. CDR3 nucleotide sequence: TGCAGCGTAACGCCGGGACAGTCCAGCACAGATACGCAGTATTTT. Translated, it gives CSVTPGQSSTDTQYF.

V is TRBV7-2 and J is TRBJ1-1; D is perhaps TRBD1 (5 bases). V lost 3 bases and J lost 7, with 15 bases in between. The CDR3 covers 14 residues. Per the germline V gene, CDR1 is SGHTA and CDR2 is FQGNSA. In nucleotides, the CDR3 is TGTGCCAGCAGCTTCACCGGGGGGAGGAGTGAAGCTTTCTTT. This translates into CASSFTGGRSEAFF. Full variable domain (rest looked up from reference TRBV7-2 and TRBJ1-1): GAGVSQSPSNKVTEKGKDVELRCDPISGHTALYWYRQSLGQGLEFLIYFQGNSAPDKSGLPSDRFSAERTGGSVSTLTIQRTQQEDSAVYLCASSFTGGRSEAFFGQGTRLTVV.

This clone was seen once. V gene TRBV5-1 combines with J gene TRBJ1-4; D might be TRBD1 (6 bases). The V gene lost 0 bases and the J gene lost 7 bases, with 13 bases spanning the gap. This CDR3 has 15 amino acids. Germline assignment: CDR1 SGHRS and CDR2 YFSETQ. CDR3 sequence reads: CASSLEGGRGEKLFF. The CDR3 DNA follows: TGCGCCAGCAGCTTGGAGGGGGGGCGTGGTGAAAAACTGTTTTTT. The variable domain in full, with the rest retrieved from reference TRBV5-1 and TRBJ1-4, is KAGVTQTPRYLIKTRGQQVTLSCSPISGHRSVSWYQQTPGQGLQFLFEYFSETQRNKGNFPGRFSGRQFSNSRSEMNVSTLELGDSALYLCASSLEGGRGEKLFFGSGTQLSVL.

J is TRBJ2-1 and V is TRBV3-1 (or the pseudogene TRBV3-2); D is possibly TRBD2 (5 bases). There are 15 residues in the CDR3. Trimming removed 6 bases at V and 0 bases at J, with 12 bases between. Germline CDR1 is LGHDT and CDR2 is YNNKEL (reference sequence). The CDR3 here is CASSSTGSSYNEQFF. The CDR3 coding sequence is TGTGCCAGCAGTTCGACTGGGAGCTCCTACAATGAGCAGTTCTTC.

This clone was detected only a few times. The chain joins TRBV18 to TRBJ2-1; 8 bases line up with TRBD1. V shed 3 bases and J 0 bases; nucleotides not matched to a gene: 4. The CDR3 is 16 residues long. Germline values: CDR1 KGHSH, CDR2 LQKENI. CDR3 protein: CASSPYDRGSYNEQFF. The CDR3 nucleotides are TGTGCCAGCTCACCTTACGACAGGGGCTCCTACAATGAGCAGTTCTTC. Full variable domain (missing parts from reference TRBV18 and TRBJ2-1): NAGVMQNPRHLVRRRGQEARLRCSPMKGHSHVYWYRQLPEEGLKFMVYLQKENIIDESGMPKERFSAEFPKEGPSILRIQQVVRGDSAAYFCASSPYDRGSYNEQFFGPGTRLTVL.

The chain couples TRBV6-5 to TRBJ2-2; 7 nucleotides agree with TRBD1. V gave up 9 bases and J gave up 2 bases; unmatched junction bases: 6. This CDR3 is 14 amino acids long. Germline CDR1 is MNHEY and CDR2 is SVGAGI. CDR3 bases: TGTGCCAGTTTCGGGACAGCAAACACCGGGGAGCTGTTTTTT. Amino acids: CASFGTANTGELFF.

This clone was seen only a few times. The chain links TRBV27 to TRBJ2-7; weak D call: TRBD1 (6 bases). V dropped 0 bases and J dropped 3 bases, with 9 bases sitting between them. Germline values: CDR1 MNHEY, CDR2 SMNVEV (reference sequence). The CDR3 consists of 14 residues. CDR3 sequence (DNA): TGTGCCAGCAGTTTATCGGACAGCTACTACGAGCAGTACTTC. Amino acids: CASSLSDSYYEQYF.

The chain recombines TRBV30 with TRBJ1-4, with TRBD1 identical over 7 bases. V was pared by 2 bases and J by 2 bases, with 8 bases of the junction left unmatched. Germline assignment: CDR1 GTSNPN and CDR2 SVGIG (reference sequence). The CDR3 consists of 16 residues. DNA for the CDR3: TGTGCCTGGAGTCGGAAGGGGACAGCTACTAATGAAAAACTGTTTTTT. As protein: CAWSRKGTATNEKLFF.

This clone showed up just a few times. This chain joins TRBV3-1 (or the pseudogene TRBV3-2) and TRBJ2-1; D is possibly TRBD2 (5 bases). The CDR3 has 15 amino acids. The V gene's germline CDR1 is LGHDT and CDR2 YNNKEL (reference sequence). V lost 1 base to trimming and J lost 5 bases, with 12 bases between them. The DNA for the CDR3 is TGTGCCAGCAGCCAAGCTTGGACTGTCGACAATGAGCAGTTCTTC. Residues: CASSQAWTVDNEQFF.

This chain connects TRBV2 to TRBJ2-7, with 7 bases aligning to TRBD1. The germline V gene has CDR1 SNHLY and CDR2 FYNNEI. The CDR3 consists of 14 residues. V gave up 8 bases and J gave up 1 base; unmatched junction bases: 8. CDR3 sequence (DNA): TGTGCCAGCTTCTGGGGACAGTCGTCCTACGAGCAGTACTTC. Translation gives CASFWGQSSYEQYF. Supplemented by reference TRBV2 and TRBJ2-7, the full variable domain reads EPEVTQTPSHQVTQMGQEVILRCVPISNHLYFYWYRQILGQKVEFLVSFYNNEISEKSEIFDDQFSVERPDGSNFTLKIRSTKLEDSAMYFCASFWGQSSYEQYFGPGTRLTVT.

This clone was recorded a few times. This chain uses TRBV28 with TRBJ2-3; no reliable D call. Germline V lookup: CDR1 MDHEN, CDR2 SYDVKM. The CDR3 loop spans 14 amino acids. V shed 3 bases and J shed 0 bases, with 7 bases lying between them. DNA for the CDR3: TGTGCCAGCAGTTTTGCCAGGAGCACAGATACGCAGTATTTT. Residues: CASSFARSTDTQYF.

This clone occurred once. The gene calls are TRBV28 and TRBJ2-7, with no clear D. Germline loops: CDR1 MDHEN, CDR2 SYDVKM. V was pared by 3 bases and J by 3 bases, with 6 bases between. The CDR3 runs to 12 residues. CDR3 protein: CASSFRLYEQYF. The CDR3 bases are TGTGCCAGCAGTTTTCGTCTCTACGAGCAGTACTTC.

The chain couples TRBV6-2 or TRBV6-3 to TRBJ1-1; 8 bases are shared with TRBD1. Germline values: CDR1 MNHEY, CDR2 SVGEGT. This CDR3 is built from 16 residues. The junction had 7 bases not matched to a gene; V was cut back by 0 bases and J by 4 bases. Here the CDR3 DNA reads TGTGCCAGCAGTTACTCCCAGGGGGCTGTGATCACTGAAGCTTTCTTT. Residues: CASSYSQGAVITEAFF.

This clone was recorded only once. This chain links TRBV2 with TRBJ1-5; D not certain. CDR1 is SNHLY and CDR2 is FYNNEI in the germline V gene. CDR3 size: 14 residues. Trimming took 2 bases from V and 3 from J, leaving 8 bases between them. CDR3 sequence reads: CASSELTVNQPQHF. CDR3 sequence (DNA): TGTGCCAGCAGTGAATTAACAGTCAATCAGCCCCAGCATTTT.

The chain links TRBV6-1 to TRBJ1-5; D is perhaps TRBD1 (5 bases). Trimming removed 0 bases at V and 7 bases at J, with 10 bases between. Germline V lookup: CDR1 MNHNS, CDR2 SASEGT. The CDR3 length is 14 residues. The DNA for the CDR3 is TGTGCCAGCAGTGAAGCCTCCAGGGAACAGCCCCAGCATTTT. It encodes CASSEASREQPQHF.

The chain has TRBV6-5 and TRBJ2-1; 10 positions match TRBD1. Germline V gives CDR1 MNHEY, CDR2 SVGAGI. V dropped 11 bases and J dropped 6; count of bases not matched to a gene: 4. There are 12 residues in the CDR3. The CDR3 nucleotides are TGTGCCGTAAGGACAGGGGGCAATGAGCAGTTCTTC. Translation: CAVRTGGNEQFF.

This rearrangement joins TRBV5-1 to TRBJ1-4; unclear D gene. The germline gives CDR1 SGHRS, CDR2 YFSETQ. V shed 5 bases and J shed 6 bases, with 14 bases lying between them. The CDR3 extends over 14 amino acids. CDR3 amino acids: CASRRAPADEKLFF. In DNA form, the CDR3 reads TGCGCCAGCAGGAGGGCCCCTGCCGATGAAAAACTGTTTTTT.

This chain joins TRBV14 and TRBJ1-2; D unresolved. Germline CDR1 is SGHDN and CDR2 is FVKESK. The CDR3 totals 14 residues. V was trimmed by 3 bases and J by 8 bases, leaving 16 bases between them. The CDR3 region has the DNA TGTGCCAGCAGCCAGGCCGGGGAGCCTAGCGGCTACACCTTC. Its protein is CASSQAGEPSGYTF.

The chain employs TRBV3-1 (or the pseudogene TRBV3-2) and TRBJ2-3; 10 bases fit TRBD1. CDR1 and CDR2 (germline): LGHDT, YNNKEL (reference sequence). The junction had 2 bases not matched to a gene; V was cut back by 4 bases and J by 4 bases. The CDR3 is made up of 14 amino acids. CDR3 bases: TGTGCCAGCAGCCGAGGACAGGGGGCAGATACGCAGTATTTT. It specifies CASSRGQGADTQYF.